This record concerns one TCR beta chain sequence. Profiling relied on immunoSEQ multiplex PCR, and the TCRdb table lists in-frame clones only, not all of them. This sample has 750 to 1,000 clones, with about 72% found just once. The CDR3 sequence is 14 residues long. Trimming took 5 bases from V and 4 from J; bases not matched to a gene: 4. Per the germline V gene, CDR1 is MNHEY and CDR2 is SVGAGI. The sample is drawn from a study of tissue T cells after allogeneic stem cell transplantation. This research-autopsy study prospectively enrolled adult allogeneic hematopoietic cell transplant recipients with steroid-refractory graft-versus-host disease.

This chain uses TRBV6-5 with TRBJ2-5, with 10 bases that match TRBD1. The starting material was liver tissue, obtained at autopsy. The sequence derives from a male patient at least 60 years old with steroid-refractory graft-versus-host disease after an allogeneic stem cell transplant. The graft donor may be the source of some T cells. The CDR3 spells CASSRTGGIETQYF. For the CDR3, the DNA is TGTGCCAGCAGTAGGACAGGGGGGATAGAGACCCAGTACTTC.